These T cell receptor beta chains were read from a single sample in a study of CD8+ T cells in alopecia areata. Profiling relied on immunoSEQ multiplex PCR, and the TCRdb table lists in-frame clones only, not all of them. The sample holds around 250,000 clones; under 70% are singletons and the top ten take more than 0.95%. The sequencing here drew on CD4+ T cells sorted from blood, taken at week 0. The receptors here all came from a human donor with alopecia areata. Each CDR3 is given with its conserved first and last residue. The D gene is left open where the match is weak. Clone size appears in some rows only: once, few, many, or a class for an expanded clone.

>TRBJ2-4|TRBV29-1|few|.
TGCAGCGTTGAAGAGGGCATTCAGTACTTC
CSVEEGIQYF
>TRBJ1-2|TRBV19|.|TRBD1
TGTGCCAGTAGTGTACAGGGGGCGGCGTCCGGCTACACCTTC
CASSVQGAASGYTF
>TRBJ2-3|TRBV9|.|TRBD2
TGTGCCAGCAGCCCCTTAGCGGGGGTCATACCTAGCACAGATACGCAGTATTTT
CASSPLAGVIPSTDTQYF
>TRBJ1-4|TRBV7-2|.|.
TGTGCCAGCAGCCCAGGGGTATTGGTGGGGGAGGAAAAACTGTTTTTT
CASSPGVLVGEEKLFF
>TRBJ2-7|TRBV5-4|.|.
TGTGCCAGCAGCCTTGGGGCGGGGCTAAAGGCCTACGAGCAGTACTTC
CASSLGAGLKAYEQYF
>TRBJ1-1|TRBV29-1|few|.
TGCAGCGTTGAACTGGCCCAAGGGACTGAAGCTTTCTTT
CSVELAQGTEAFF
>TRBJ2-2|TRBV11-2|.|TRBD2
TGTGCCAGCAGCCGATACCAAGCGGGGGCCTCGAACACCGGGGAGCTGTTTTTT
CASSRYQAGASNTGELFF
>TRBJ2-1|TRBV29-1|.|.
TGCAGCGTTGGGGGGTTGTACAATGAGCAGTTCTTC
CSVGGLYNEQFF
>TRBJ2-5|TRBV29-1|few|TRBD1
TGCAGCGTTGCTCAGGGGGCGGTTGAGACCCAGTACTTC
CSVAQGAVETQYF
>TRBJ2-6|TRBV30|.|.
TGTGCCTGGAGTGTAACGTCCCCTGGGGCCAACGTCCTGACTTTC
CAWSVTSPGANVLTF
>TRBJ2-2|TRBV10-3|few|.
TGTGCCATCAGTGAGCCGGGACCCGGGGAGCTGTTTTTT
CAISEPGPGELFF
>TRBJ2-5|TRBV29-1|few|TRBD2
TGCAGCGTTGTACGGGGGGAAGAGACCCAGTACTTC
CSVVRGEETQYF
>TRBJ1-5|TRBV6-5|few|TRBD1
TGTGCCAGCAGGCGTGACAGGGGTCGGGGGCCCCAGCATTTT
CASRRDRGRGPQHF
>TRBJ1-5|TRBV4-3|.|.
TGCGCCAGCAGCCAACACAGGGTGATCAATCAGCCCCAGCATTTT
CASSQHRVINQPQHF
>TRBJ2-1|TRBV7-8|few|.
TGTGCCAGCAGCTTAGTCGGGAATGAGCAGTTCTTC
CASSLVGNEQFF
>TRBJ1-4|TRBV6-5|.|TRBD1
TGTGCCAGCAGTTACGAGGGACAGGAAAAACTGTTTTTT
CASSYEGQEKLFF
>TRBJ1-1|TRBV29-1|.|.
TGCAGCGTCCGGTTAGGGACGAACACTGAAGCTTTCTTT
CSVRLGTNTEAFF
>TRBJ1-6|TRBV4-3|.|TRBD1
TGCGCCAGCAGTACGGGACAGTTGGATTCACCCCTCCACTTT
CASSTGQLDSPLHF
>TRBJ2-5|TRBV9|.|TRBD2
TGTGCCAGCAGCGTAGAGTTAGCGGGGGGGCAAGAGACCCAGTACTTC
CASSVELAGGQETQYF
>TRBJ2-4|TRBV29-1|.|TRBD1
TGCATCATCCTATCGGGTACGCCGGACAGGAACATTCAGTACTTC
CIILSGTPDRNIQYF
>TRBJ1-3|TRBV30|.|TRBD1
TGTGCCTGGAGTCGAGGACAGGTTGCTGGAAACACCATATATTTT
CAWSRGQVAGNTIYF
>TRBJ2-1|TRBV6-5|.|.
TGTGCCAGCGGGGCCGACGGGCTTCGGTACAATGAGCAGTTCTTC
CASGADGLRYNEQFF
>TRBJ2-5|TRBV21-1|.|.
TGTGCCAGCCGCCACTATCCGGGACCCGGGGGGAAGACCCAGTACTTC
CASRHYPGPGGKTQYF
>TRBJ2-3|TRBV10-3|.|.
TGTGCCATCAGATCCAGGGGTAGCACAGATACGCAGTATTTT
CAIRSRGSTDTQYF
>TRBJ1-1|TRBV5-1|.|TRBD1
TGCGCCAGCAGCTTGCAGATTACAGGGGTGACTGAAGCTTTCTTT
CASSLQITGVTEAFF
>TRBJ2-5|TRBV1|.|.
TGCACCAGGGCGCAGGGGGTCGAGGAGACCCAGTACTTC
CTRAQGVEETQYF
>TRBJ1-1|TRBV5-1|.|TRBD1
TGCGCCAGCCTACGAGACAGGGCCGACACTGAAGCTTTCTTT
CASLRDRADTEAFF
>TRBJ1-1|TRBV6-5|.|TRBD1
TGTGCCAGCAGCCGGACAGGAGCTGAAGCTTTCTTT
CASSRTGAEAFF
>TRBJ1-5|TRBV5-1|.|TRBD1
TGCGCCAGCAGCTTGGGACAGGGAAGCAATCAGCCCCAGCATTTT
CASSLGQGSNQPQHF
>TRBJ2-7|TRBV29-1|.|.
TGCAGCGTCTCCCACGATAGGGCTTACGAGCAGTACTTC
CSVSHDRAYEQYF
>TRBJ2-3|TRBV9|.|.
TGTGCCAGCACCGCAACCGGCTCTAGGGGCGATACGCAGTATTTT
CASTATGSRGDTQYF
>TRBJ2-3|TRBV5-1|once|.
TGCGCCAGCAGCTTACTAGCAACAGATACGCAGTATTTT
CASSLLATDTQYF
>TRBJ2-7|TRBV30|once|.
TGTGCCTGGAGTGTGCTCTCCGAGCAGTACTTC
CAWSVLSEQYF
>TRBJ1-2|TRBV29-1|few|TRBD1
TGCAGCGTTGAGGGACAGAACTATGGCTACACCTTC
CSVEGQNYGYTF
>TRBJ1-5|TRBV30|.|.
TGTGCCTGGAGCACGGGAATCGGGCCCCAGCATTTT
CAWSTGIGPQHF
>TRBJ1-2|TRBV25-1|few|.
TGTGCCAGCAGTGAAGGGAGAGGCGGCTATGGCTACACCTTC
CASSEGRGGYGYTF
>TRBJ1-2|TRBV10-3|.|TRBD1
TGTGCCATCAAGGGACCCGGGACAGGGACTTCCTATGGCTACACCTTC
CAIKGPGTGTSYGYTF
>TRBJ2-1|TRBV19|few|.
TGTGCCAGTAGCGGAGCCTCCGAGGTCCAGTTCTTC
CASSGASEVQFF
>TRBJ2-1|TRBV5-5|few|.
TGTGCCAGCTCAGGGTTTGCGGACAATGAGCAGTTCTTC
CASSGFADNEQFF
>TRBJ2-5|TRBV18|.|.
TGTGCCAGCTCACCACCGGGGCGGTTACAAGAGACCCAGTACTTC
CASSPPGRLQETQYF
>TRBJ1-4|TRBV27|.|.
TGTGCCAGCAGTTTAATTGGCAGGGGTGACGAAAAACTGTTTTTT
CASSLIGRGDEKLFF
>TRBJ2-3|TRBV27|few|.
TGTGCCAGCAGTTTTAGCACAGATACGCAGTATTTT
CASSFSTDTQYF
>TRBJ2-2|TRBV4-1|.|.
TGCGCCAGCAGCCAAGAAAACACCGGGGAGCTGTTTTTT
CASSQENTGELFF
>TRBJ1-2|TRBV11-2|few|.
TGTGCCAGCAGCCCGGGCCAAGGACGTCCGCCAGACTATGGCTACACCTTC
CASSPGQGRPPDYGYTF
>TRBJ1-2|TRBV13|.|TRBD1
TGTGCCAGCAGCTTCGGACAGGGCAACTATGGCTACACCTTC
CASSFGQGNYGYTF
>TRBJ1-1|TRBV18|.|.
TGTGCCAGCTCACCGAACGGAGGGACTGAAGCTTTCTTT
CASSPNGGTEAFF
>TRBJ1-1|TRBV5-1|.|.
TGCGCCAGCAGCCGTGGGGAGTTTGAGGCTTTCTTT
CASSRGEFEAFF
>TRBJ2-7|TRBV7-9|few|.
TGTGCCAGCAGCCCACAAAACGAGCAGTACTTC
CASSPQNEQYF
>TRBJ1-1|TRBV5-1|.|.
TGCGCCAGCAGCTTGGAACGGAACACTGAAGCTTTCTTT
CASSLERNTEAFF
>TRBJ2-3|TRBV30|.|.
TGTGCCTGGAGTGGTCCGGGGCGGGCAGATACGCAGTATTTT
CAWSGPGRADTQYF
>TRBJ2-1|TRBV30|.|.
TGTGCCTGGGAGGCCGGGGAGACGGGCGTCTTC
CAWEAGETGVF
>TRBJ1-1|TRBV7-9|.|.
TGTGCCAGCAGCTTTATGAACACTGAAGCTTTCTTT
CASSFMNTEAFF
>TRBJ2-3|TRBV20-1|once|.
TGCAGTTCTAGACAGGCTGATACGCAGTATTTT
CSSRQADTQYF
>TRBJ2-1|TRBV11-2|few|.
TGTGCCAGCAGCTTAGCCGGGAATGAGCAGTTCTTC
CASSLAGNEQFF
>TRBJ2-7|TRBV29-1|few|.
TGCAGCGTGGAGGACAGCTCCTACGAGCAGTACTTC
CSVEDSSYEQYF